A selection of T cell receptor beta chains follows, all from one sample in a study of cytomegalovirus exposure and HLA in healthy donors. Produced via immunoSEQ multiplex PCR; TCRdb's table is partial and in-frame only. The data show 100,000 to 150,000 clones, with 60% to 80% seen just once and around 2.7% held by the top ten. Sequencing was performed on PBMCs. Receptors were obtained from a woman between 55 and 75 years old in good health and CMV-seropositive. Both conserved end residues are part of each CDR3. Each record gives: J gene, clone size, D gene, V gene, CDR3 DNA, CDR3 protein. The D gene is left open where the match is weak. Clone size is given for some rows only: seen once, a few or many times, or a class if the clone is expanded.

TRBJ1-1 - - TRBV9 TGTGCCAGCAGCGTAGTCGAGGGAAGGGCGGCTGAAGCTTTCTTT CASSVVEGRAAEAFF
TRBJ1-3 - TRBD1 TRBV5-4 TGTGCCAGCAGCTTGGCAGGGACAGGGGTTATCAACACCATATATTTT CASSLAGTGVINTIYF
TRBJ1-1 - TRBD1 TRBV29-1 TGCAGCGCCTTCTTACAGGGGGCTAACACTGAAGCTTTCTTT CSAFLQGANTEAFF
TRBJ1-2 - TRBD1 TRBV4-1 TGCGCCAGCAGCCCTCATCAGGGGGACTATGGCTACACCTTC CASSPHQGDYGYTF
TRBJ2-2 - TRBD2 TRBV4-2 TGTGCCAGCAGCCAAATGGGGACTAGCGGACCCGGGGAGCTGTTTTTT CASSQMGTSGPGELFF
TRBJ2-3 - TRBD2 TRBV5-5 TGTGCCAGCAGCACCGGACTAGCGGGGGCCCTCACAGATACGCAGTATTTT CASSTGLAGALTDTQYF
TRBJ1-2 - - TRBV19 TGTGCCAGCGGAGACCATGGCACCCGCGACTATGGCTACACCTTC CASGDHGTRDYGYTF
TRBJ1-1 once - TRBV9 TGTGCCAGCAGCGTAGGGTTGAGCGCTGAAGCTTTCTTT CASSVGLSAEAFF
TRBJ2-5 - - TRBV12-5 TGTGCTAGTGGTTTGAGTCCTCCCAGGCAAGAGACCCAGTACTTC CASGLSPPRQETQYF
TRBJ2-1 - TRBD1 TRBV18 TGTGCCAGCTCACCGTTCGACAGGGTCTCCTACAATGAGCAGTTCTTC CASSPFDRVSYNEQFF
TRBJ1-1 - - TRBV7-2 TGTGCCAGCAGCTCCCTCGGGGGTATCGACACTGAAGCTTTCTTT CASSSLGGIDTEAFF
TRBJ1-2 once TRBD1 TRBV20-1 TGCACAGCGAGGGGGCTATATGGCTACACCTTC CTARGLYGYTF
TRBJ2-6 - TRBD1 TRBV19 TGTGCCAGCTTCGACAGGGGTGACTCTGGGGCCAACGTCCTGACTTTC CASFDRGDSGANVLTF
TRBJ2-2 - TRBD1 TRBV29-1 TGCAGCGTTGCGAGGGGGACAGGGCCCGGGGAGCTGTTTTTT CSVARGTGPGELFF
TRBJ2-5 - - TRBV15 TGTGCCACCAGCTCAGGAGAGACCCAGTACTTC CATSSGETQYF
TRBJ1-2 - - TRBV2 TGTGCCACCCCTGTACCCGGGGGAGACTATGGCTACACCTTC CATPVPGGDYGYTF
TRBJ1-4 - - TRBV5-1 TGCGCCAGCAGCGATGACAGAACAAGGAAAAAACTGTTTTTT CASSDDRTRKKLFF
TRBJ2-1 - - TRBV7-7 TGTGCCAGCAGCAATGGAGGGAAAGGGCAGTTCTTC CASSNGGKGQFF
TRBJ2-3 once - TRBV6-4 TGTGCCAGCGCCCGGGGGGCCGGGGATACGCAGTATTTT CASARGAGDTQYF
TRBJ1-2 few TRBD1 TRBV5-1 TGCGCCAGCAGCCCCCGGACAGGGACTTTGGATGGCTACACCTTC CASSPRTGTLDGYTF
TRBJ2-1 - - TRBV29-1 TGCAGCGCGAAAGGGAGCGTTAGCTCCTACAATGAGCAGTTCTTC CSAKGSVSSYNEQFF
TRBJ2-1 once - TRBV6-1 TGTGCCAGCAGTGAAGAAGTCCAGGCTATCTACAATGAGCAGTTCTTC CASSEEVQAIYNEQFF
TRBJ1-1 - TRBD1 TRBV11-1 TGTGCCAGCAGCGCCGTACAGGGGGCGAGTACTGAAGCTTTCTTT CASSAVQGASTEAFF
TRBJ1-5 few - TRBV19 TGTGCCAGTAGTATCTCGACAGAAAGTGGCAATCAGCCCCAGCATTTT CASSISTESGNQPQHF
TRBJ2-1 - TRBD1 TRBV5-4 TGTGCCAGCAGCCCCCCCCGGGACAGGGGGCAAAATGAGCAGTTCTTC CASSPPRDRGQNEQFF
TRBJ1-2 - TRBD1 TRBV5-6 TGTGCCAGCAGCTTAATTCCGGGACAGGCGGTCGGCTACACCTTC CASSLIPGQAVGYTF
TRBJ2-1 - - TRBV19 TGTGCCAGTAGTATCTATAGCTCCTACAATGAGCAGTTCTTC CASSIYSSYNEQFF
TRBJ1-1 few - TRBV18 TGTGCCAGCTCACCACCCGGGCAGGGTGGAACTGAAGCTTTCTTT CASSPPGQGGTEAFF
TRBJ1-6 - - TRBV5-1 TGCGCCAGCAGCTTCCAGGGTTCCTATAATTCACCCCTCCACTTT CASSFQGSYNSPLHF
TRBJ1-2 - - TRBV6-1 TGTGCCAGCAGTGAAGCTTGGAGGGGAGACTATGGCTACACCTTC CASSEAWRGDYGYTF
TRBJ2-7 - - TRBV5-5 TGTGCCAGCAGACAAGGAGGATTTACGGGAGAGCAGTACTTC CASRQGGFTGEQYF
TRBJ2-6 - - TRBV29-1 TGCAGCGTAGACACCTCTGGGGCCAACGTCCTGACTTTC CSVDTSGANVLTF
TRBJ2-1 - - TRBV7-9 TGTGCCAGCAGCCCTGGGTCGGGGAATGAGCAGTTCTTC CASSPGSGNEQFF
TRBJ1-5 - - TRBV27 TGTGCCAGCAGTTTATTGGCAGGGAATCAGCCCCAGCATTTT CASSLLAGNQPQHF
TRBJ1-1 - - TRBV6-5 TGTGCCAGCAGTTTCATGGGGCGCGGGAACACTGAAGCTTTCTTT CASSFMGRGNTEAFF
TRBJ2-1 once TRBD2 TRBV4-1 TGCGCCAGCAGCCCACATAGCGGGGGGACTAACATTGAGCAGTTCTTC CASSPHSGGTNIEQFF
TRBJ1-2 - TRBD1 TRBV10-3 TGTGCCACGCGACAGGGCACGGATGGCTACACCTTC CATRQGTDGYTF
TRBJ1-1 once - TRBV2 TGTGCCAGCAGCGCGGACAGGAACACTGAAGCTTTCTTT CASSADRNTEAFF
TRBJ1-2 - - TRBV5-1 TGCGCCAGCAGCTTGGCCCCAGGGGCCGACTATGGCTACACCTTC CASSLAPGADYGYTF
TRBJ1-1 - TRBD1 TRBV2 TGTGCCAGCAGTGAACCCCTCGGGGCAGGGGGGAACACTGAAGCTTTCTTT CASSEPLGAGGNTEAFF
TRBJ1-3 - - TRBV9 TGTGCCAGCAGCGACAGCTCTGGAAACACCATATATTTT CASSDSSGNTIYF
TRBJ2-1 - - TRBV4-2 TGTGCCAGCAGCCGGGACTCCTCCTACAATGAGCAGTTCTTC CASSRDSSYNEQFF
TRBJ1-2 - TRBD1 TRBV2 TGTGCCAGCAGTGAATTGGGACAGGGAAAGGGTGGCTACACCTTC CASSELGQGKGGYTF
TRBJ2-3 - - TRBV20-1 TGCAGTGCCTATCGGACAGATACGCAGTATTTT CSAYRTDTQYF
TRBJ2-1 - - TRBV6-5 TGTGCCAGCAGTTACCTACAGGGCGTTGAGCAGTTCTTC CASSYLQGVEQFF
TRBJ1-2 - TRBD1 TRBV2 TGTGCCAGCAGATTAACGGGACAGGGCAGGGTTGGCTACACCTTC CASRLTGQGRVGYTF
TRBJ2-2 - TRBD2 TRBV9 TGTGCCAGCAGCGTGGGCGGGGGGACCGGGGAGCTGTTTTTT CASSVGGGTGELFF
TRBJ1-2 - - TRBV5-5 TGTGCCAGCAGCTTGGTGTCAGAACCTAACTATGGCTACACCTTC CASSLVSEPNYGYTF
TRBJ1-2 once - TRBV9 TGTGCCAGCAGCCGAGCGGGGGCGGATGGCTACACCTTC CASSRAGADGYTF
TRBJ2-7 - - TRBV5-4 TGTGCCAGCAGCTTGTCTCTCGCAGGGAGGCACGAGCAGTACTTC CASSLSLAGRHEQYF
TRBJ1-2 - - TRBV25-1 TGTGCCAGCAGTGACCGGGGGTTGTTTTATGGCTACACCTTC CASSDRGLFYGYTF
TRBJ2-7 - TRBD1 TRBV18 TGTGCCAGCTCACCAGACAGGGGGGTTTTCCACGAGCAGTACTTC CASSPDRGVFHEQYF
TRBJ1-6 - - TRBV7-9 TGTGCCAGCAGCTTAAATCCGGGGAATTCACCCCTCCACTTT CASSLNPGNSPLHF
TRBJ1-3 - - TRBV7-6 TGTGCCAGCAGAACCGGTGGAAACACCATATATTTT CASRTGGNTIYF
TRBJ1-2 - - TRBV7-9 TGTTCCAGCAGCTTAGAGGAGGATGGCTACACCTTC CSSSLEEDGYTF
TRBJ2-1 - TRBD1 TRBV19 TGTGCCAGTAGTTCGCTACAGGGGGGTGAGCAGTTCTTC CASSSLQGGEQFF
TRBJ1-5 - - TRBV19 TGTGCCAGTAGTCCAAAGGAAGCAGGCGCTTATAGCAATCAGCCCCAGCATTTT CASSPKEAGAYSNQPQHF
TRBJ1-1 - - TRBV6-1 TGTGCCAGCACCCCCTGGGGAGGCGGGAACACTGAAGCTTTCTTT CASTPWGGGNTEAFF
TRBJ1-5 - - TRBV19 TGTGCCAGTACTTGGGGGGATAGCAATCAGCCCCAGCATTTT CASTWGDSNQPQHF
TRBJ1-2 once - TRBV9 TGTGCCAGCAGCACCGGAGGGGGGGCGAGTTATGGCTACACCTTC CASSTGGGASYGYTF